This T cell receptor (beta chain) was sequenced during a study of cytomegalovirus exposure and HLA in healthy donors. The wider study: As an earlier analysis found, some 180 million T cells yielded about 120 million unique TCR beta sequences. Findings and caveats of the study: With further analysis later on, most CMV-associated TCR beta chains appeared HLA-restricted. Later on, an analysis showed TCR association rates differing by HLA locus, with DRB1 the most and HLA-C the fewest.

A remark on this clone: Antigen: not known.

PCR involved 60 Vbeta and 13 Jbeta primers. Sequenced by immunoSEQ multiplex PCR; TCRdb stores in-frame clones only, minus some. Seen here are roughly 240,000 clones, about three quarters observed once, and the top ten hold approximately 0.47%. Per the germline V gene, CDR1 is LNHDA and CDR2 is SQIVND (reference sequence). Trimming pared 6 bases from V and 7 bases from J, leaving 13 bases between. This CDR3 contains 13 residues. The source material was PBMCs. This chain uses TRBV19 with TRBJ1-5, with TRBD1 as a possible D gene (5 bases). This TCR was sampled from a boy between 10 and 17 years old in good health and CMV-seronegative. CDR3 protein: CASSQGPYQPQHF. CDR3 sequence (DNA): TGTGCCAGTAGCCAGGGCCCCTACCAGCCCCAGCATTTT. The full variable domain, in which reference TRBV19 and TRBJ1-5 provide the parts outside the CDR3, is DGGITQSPKYLFRKEGQNVTLSCEQNLNHDAMYWYRQDPGQGLRLIYYSQIVNDFQKGDIAEGYSVSREKKESFPLTVTSAQKNPTAFYLCASSQGPYQPQHFGDGTRLSIL.